The sequence of this TCR beta chain was determined in a study of blood T cell repertoires in COVID-19. Study details: Italy, Spain and the United States were the sources of the convalescent and acute COVID-19 samples. The cDNA or gDNA used as material had been derived from T cells, B-cell-depleted T cells, or PBMCs.

The CDR3 consists of 14 residues. From germline, CDR1 is SGHDT and CDR2 YYEEEE. The V end lost 4 bases, the J end lost 7 bases, and 17 bases lay between the germline ends. Under the authors' procedure: Quantification of nucleated cells was approximated via reference gene primer amplification. Sequenced by immunoSEQ multiplex PCR; TCRdb stores in-frame clones only, minus some. The V and J calls and clone size were taken over from that table, and D and trimming were inferred from the DNA. The sample carries roughly 14,000 clones, around 88% recorded once. The chain has TRBV5-6 and TRBJ1-1; D gene unclear. Sequencing input: peripheral blood. The sequence derives from a human donor in a cohort sampled during active COVID-19. The CDR3 nucleotides read TGTGCCAGCAGCCCCCTAGACACGGGAGATGAAGCTTTCTTT. Its protein is CASSPLDTGDEAFF.